This TCR beta chain was retrieved from a study of blood T cell repertoires in COVID-19 (dated by TCRdb to 2020 to 2021). Broadly, across the study: Collaborator samples came from the United States, Italy and Spain and covered acute and convalescent phases of COVID-19. The material from the prospective study consisted of cDNA or gDNA derived from T cells, B-cell-depleted T cells, or PBMCs. Subjects who had been exposed to COVID-19, were actively infected with it, or had recovered from it provided the deeply sampled blood TCRbeta repertoires that made up the dataset. A freely available public database, intended as a resource for researchers studying the immune response to SARS-CoV-2, is where the repertoires were released. Samples came from the ongoing ImmuneRACE study (first 160 participants) plus 1,254 subjects from 6 global collaborators. The sample metadata nearly always contained a de-identified subject ID, COVID-19 status, age in years and sex. Where available, HLA class I and class II types were taken from metadata supplied by the sample provider and were not determined by assay-based typing. Study-wide conclusions, independent of this receptor: The amount of clinical and demographic metadata varied by source and participant and was provided uncurated.

Each collaborating institution followed its own protocols to collect whole blood in K2EDTA tubes. For TCRbeta analysis, collaborator samples were shipped as frozen whole blood, as isolated PBMCs, or as DNA extracted from either sample type. Including the terminal cysteine and phenylalanine, the CDR3 comprises 14 residues. CDR3 DNA is the only sequence kept; it has 42 bases, read in frame from the first base. Relative to germline, V is 0 bases shorter and J is 0 bases shorter, with 5 bases between their ends. The germline V gene yields SGHTA for CDR1 and FQGNSA for CDR2. Points on this clone: This clone's antigen is unknown. This clone may be a read error of a much larger clone one base away.

TCRbeta CDR3 regions were amplified from genomic DNA using the immunoSEQ Assay, a bias-controlled multiplex PCR. On the authors' methods: The number of nucleated cells in each sample was estimated from the amplification of reference gene primers within the assay. To quantify the absolute abundance of each unique TCRbeta CDR3 rearrangement, sequence reads were collapsed and filtered. For each sample, productive Simpson clonality was calculated by taking the square root of Simpson's diversity index across productive rearrangements. As stored in TCRdb, this immuneACCESS dataset retains in-frame rearrangements with V and J assigned. A fraction of the clones does not appear; measured against another copy, unresolved V genes explain less than half of the discrepancy, and the remainder lacks a known reason. The V and J calls and clone size are taken from that table; D and trimming were inferred from the DNA. This sample holds about 150,000 clones; over 75% were observed only once. The top ten clonotypes cover roughly 4.7% of the sample.

The sequence was obtained from a woman in her fifties or sixties with acute or convalescent COVID-19. The sample consisted of peripheral blood. The sequence is built from TRBV7-2 and TRBJ1-1; a weak D assignment points to TRBD1 (5 bases agree). Read as DNA, the sequence is TGTGCCAGCAGCTTAGCAGGGGTGAACACTGAAGCTTTCTTT. Translated, this gives CASSLAGVNTEAFF. Outside the CDR3, residues come from the reference TRBV7-2 and TRBJ1-1 proteins, so the full variable domain is: GAGVSQSPSNKVTEKGKDVELRCDPISGHTALYWYRQSLGQGLEFLIYFQGNSAPDKSGLPSDRFSAERTGGSVSTLTIQRTQQEDSAVYLCASSLAGVNTEAFFGQGTRLTVV.